This T cell receptor beta chain derives from a study of blood T cell repertoires in COVID-19. Across the study: PBMCs, B-cell-depleted T cells, or T cells were the source of the cDNA or gDNA that made up the material.

CDR1 and CDR2 from the germline V gene are SGDLS and YYNGEE. The CDR3 covers 15 residues. Trimming removed 3 bases at V and 4 bases at J, with 17 bases between. Authors' processing steps: How many nucleated cells were present was estimated from reference gene primer amplification. Data came from immunoSEQ multiplex PCR; TCRdb stores just in-frame clones and leaves some out. The D gene and trimming were derived from the DNA, and the V and J assignments and clone size from that table. The sample records approximately 140,000 clones, 84% being singletons. Patients at the Seattle site were enrolled during active infection and followed longitudinally.

The sequenced material came from peripheral blood. The sequence was collected from a man younger than 40 with COVID-19, enrolled during active disease. The chain uses TRBV9 and TRBJ2-7, with D unclear. The CDR3 nucleotides read TGTGCCAGCAGCGCCAAAGCACCTAGTGGTTACGAGCAGTACTTC. Translation gives CASSAKAPSGYEQYF.